Listed here are 27 T cell receptor beta chains from one sample, sequenced in a study of human T cells and chemical hapten exposure. TCRdb reanalysed the RACE reads using MiXCR and keeps one entry per CDR3 protein. Of fewer than 85,000 distinct CDR3 sequences listed, 9.5% to 13% were seen once; the top ten hold 1.5% to 2%. Time point given: patch test 2, 6 weeks after DPC sensitization. Described treatment: therapeutic diphenylcyclopropenone sensitization with weekly scalp DPC. The sequencing used whole blood, collected in connection with sensitization to the hapten diphenylcyclopropenone (DPC). These receptors were collected from a man younger than 30 with alopecia areata. Some clones in this sample may be carry-over from other donors' samples.

V usage is TRBV4-3 and J usage is TRBJ1-4, with D perhaps TRBD1 (6 bases). V shed 0 bases and J shed 8 bases, with 16 bases lying between them. Germline lookup yields CDR1 LGHNA and CDR2 YSLEER. This CDR3 comprises 16 residues. The CDR3 DNA sequence: TGCGCCAGCAGCCAAGACACGGGGGCGAGGAGCGAAAAACTGTTTTTT. This encodes CASSQDTGARSEKLFF.

This clonotype has ten or more counts. The genes are TRBV7-2 and TRBJ2-7; D remains ambiguous. V was pared by 6 bases and J by 6 bases, with 15 bases between. The V gene's germline CDR1 is SGHTA and CDR2 FQGNSA. The CDR3 sequence is 13 residues long. CDR3 amino acids: CASSIGWDREQYV. CDR3 DNA sequence: TGTGCCAGCAGTATAGGCTGGGATCGCGAGCAGTACGTC.

This clonotype has just a few counts. In DNA, the CDR3 is TGCGCCAGCAGCTTGGAAGCGGGGGCGTCTTGGGAGCAGTACTTC. Protein sequence: CASSLEAGASWEQYF. V is TRBV5-1 and J is TRBJ2-7, with 8 bases matching TRBD2. The CDR3 sequence is 15 residues long. Germline values: CDR1 SGHRS, CDR2 YFSETQ. J was trimmed by 7 bases and V by 0 bases; bases with no gene match: 9.

This clonotype came up many times. CDR3 protein: CASSPRGYSPLHF. As DNA, the CDR3 is TGTGCCAGCAGTCCCAGGGGGTATTCACCCCTCCACTTT. The chain links TRBV6-2 or TRBV6-3 to TRBJ1-6, with 7 bases fitting TRBD1. This CDR3 is 13 amino acids long. The V and J ends lost 5 bases and 8 bases, in that order; junction bases with no gene match: 3. CDR1 and CDR2 from the germline V gene are MNHEY and SVGEGT.

This clonotype came up many times. The gene calls are TRBV10-3 and TRBJ2-1; D perhaps matches TRBD1 (5 bases). The CDR3 sequence is 14 residues long. Germline CDR1 and CDR2: ENHRY and SYGVKD. V lost 2 bases, J lost 9 bases, and 14 bases lay in between. CDR3 sequence (DNA): TGTGCCATCAGTGAGCGACTTCAGGGCGCTGAGCAGTTCTTC. It translates to CAISERLQGAEQFF.

This clonotype has only a few counts. The chain employs TRBV4-3 and TRBJ2-6; D possibly corresponds to TRBD2 (6 bases). This CDR3 is built from 17 residues. V was trimmed by 0 bases and J by 1 base, leaving 10 bases between them. The germline V gene has CDR1 LGHNA and CDR2 YSLEER. The CDR3 spells CASSQELRESGANVLTF. The DNA for the CDR3 is TGCGCCAGCAGCCAAGAGCTCCGGGAGTCTGGGGCCAACGTCCTGACTTTC.

Worth noting for this clonotype: This may arise from a read error, as a much more abundant clone is one base away. J is TRBJ2-3 and V is TRBV20-1; D uncertain. This CDR3 comprises 15 residues. Germline V gene data show CDR1 as DFQATT and CDR2 as SNEGSKA (reference sequence). Trimming stripped 3 bases from V and 2 bases from J, with 15 bases between. The CDR3 protein is CSASDQQQVTDTQYF. The CDR3 DNA is TGCAGTGCTAGTGATCAACAGCAAGTCACAGATACGCAGTATTTT.

This chain joins TRBV10-3 and TRBJ2-1, with 7 bases aligning to TRBD2. The J segment lost 0 bases and the V segment lost 10 bases, leaving 9 bases of the junction unmatched. The length of the CDR3 is 15 residues. The germline V gene encodes CDR1 ENHRY and CDR2 SYGVKD. The CDR3 DNA reads TGTGCCACCGGGGCAAGCGGGGACTCCTACAATGAGCAGTTCTTC. It encodes CATGASGDSYNEQFF.

The chain employs TRBV20-1 and TRBJ2-3, with D maybe TRBD2 (6 bases). With 3 bases removed from V and 2 bases from J, the gap between germline ends came to 18 bases. This CDR3 is 16 amino acids long. Germline CDR1 DFQATT, CDR2 SNEGSKA (reference sequence). DNA of the CDR3: TGCAGTGCTAGCCAGTCACGGCTAGCGATCACAGATACGCAGTATTTT. Residues: CSASQSRLAITDTQYF.

This clonotype appeared a few times. The chain employs TRBV6-2 or TRBV6-3 and TRBJ2-1, with 10 bases matching TRBD2. Germline-derived CDR1 and CDR2 are MNHEY and SVGEGT. The ends lost 7 bases at V and 2 bases at J; junction bases unmatched: 17. The CDR3 totals 19 residues. The CDR3 DNA reads TGTGCCAGCAAGCGGAAGAGGCTAGCGGGGGTGGTAACCTACAATGAGCAGTTCTTC. Protein: CASKRKRLAGVVTYNEQFF.

This clonotype showed up many times. The rearrangement uses TRBV12-3 or TRBV12-4 and TRBJ2-7; TRBD1 agrees at 7 bases. This CDR3 region has 14 residues. V shed 5 bases, J shed 1 base, and the junction held 5 bases outside the gene matches. CDR3 nucleotides: TGTGCCAGCAGTCTTAGGACAGGATCCTACGAGCAGTACTTC. The encoded protein is CASSLRTGSYEQYF.

This clonotype rates as medium-sized. This rearrangement joins TRBV7-7 to TRBJ1-3; the D gene is possibly TRBD1 (6 bases). From germline, CDR1 is SSHAT and CDR2 FNYEAQ (reference sequence). Trimming cost V 6 bases and J 4 bases, with 13 bases left between them. The length of the CDR3 is 14 residues. The DNA for the CDR3 is TGTGCCAGCAGTCCCGACAGGACCGGAAACACCATATATTTT. Its protein is CASSPDRTGNTIYF.

With regard to this clonotype: A much larger clonotype is one base distant, so this may be a read error. This chain connects TRBV6-2 or TRBV6-3 to TRBJ1-6; no reliable D call. Deletions cut 8 bases from V and 7 bases from J, with 6 bases between. The CDR3 has 11 amino acids. Germline values: CDR1 MNHEY, CDR2 SVGEGT. The CDR3 loop reads CASGENSPLHF. CDR3 DNA: TGTGCCAGCGGCGAAAATTCACCCCTCCACTTT.

This clonotype has at least ten counts. The J gene is TRBJ1-1, the V gene TRBV9; 9 bases are shared with TRBD1. With 3 bases clipped from V and 10 bases from J, the junction kept 10 bases outside the gene matches. The CDR3 totals 14 residues. From germline, CDR1 is SGDLS and CDR2 YYNGEE. The CDR3 spells CASSAVPGQGPAFF. In nucleotides, the CDR3 is TGTGCCAGCAGCGCAGTCCCGGGACAGGGCCCAGCTTTCTTT.

This clonotype was recorded many times. The chain couples TRBV5-4 to TRBJ2-2; TRBD1 is a possible D gene (6 bases). The CDR3 is 15 amino acids. The germline V and J ends were trimmed by 3 bases and 4 bases, with 13 bases remaining between them. The V gene's germline CDR1 is SGHNT and CDR2 YYREEE (reference sequence). CDR3 amino acids: CASSSQGHGTGELFF. Here the CDR3 DNA reads TGTGCCAGCAGCTCACAGGGTCATGGCACCGGGGAGCTGTTTTTT.

The CDR3 sequence: CASSPGDSGGLFF. In nucleotides, the CDR3 is TGTGCCAGCAGCCCGGGAGATAGCGGGGGCCTGTTCTTC. The rearrangement uses TRBV7-9 and TRBJ2-1; TRBD2 matches 9 bases. In germline, CDR1 is SEHNR, CDR2 FQNEAQ (reference sequence). The CDR3 is 13 amino acids. With 5 bases clipped from V and 15 bases from J, the junction kept 11 bases outside the gene matches. The variable domain in full, completed from reference TRBV7-9 and TRBJ2-1, reads DTGVSQNPRHKITKRGQNVTFRCDPISEHNRLYWYRQTLGQGPEFLTYFQNEAQLEKSRLLSDRFSAERPKGSFSTLEIQRTEQGDSAMYLCASSPGDSGGLFFGPGTRLTVL.

This clonotype was recorded many times. The chain has TRBV14 and TRBJ2-2; D unclear. The CDR3 has 13 residues. CDR1 SGHDN and CDR2 FVKESK come from the germline V gene. Trimming took off 0 bases at V and 7 bases at J, with 6 bases between the two ends. The CDR3 region is CASSQERVGELFF. The CDR3 coding sequence is TGTGCCAGCAGCCAAGAACGGGTCGGGGAGCTGTTTTTT.

The chain has TRBV10-3 and TRBJ1-5; possible D gene TRBD1, 5 bases. Per the germline V gene, CDR1 is ENHRY and CDR2 is SYGVKD. The CDR3 loop spans 13 amino acids. Trimming removed 5 bases at V and 6 bases at J, with 11 bases between. The CDR3 DNA sequence: TGTGCCATCAGTCCAGGGTTTACTCAGCCCCAGCATTTT. Protein sequence: CAISPGFTQPQHF.

This clonotype has a handful of counts. The chain combines TRBV11-2 with TRBJ2-1; 8 bases fit TRBD2. The CDR3 loop spans 16 amino acids. Trimming cost V 0 bases and J 4 bases; bases outside gene matches: 5. The germline V gene has CDR1 SGHAT and CDR2 FQNNGV. DNA of the CDR3: TGTGCCAGCAGCTTAGATTCCAGCGGGGGATACAATGAGCAGTTCTTC. Amino acids: CASSLDSSGGYNEQFF.

This clonotype has more than one count but fewer than ten. J is TRBJ1-1 and V is TRBV6-2 or TRBV6-3, with a possible D match to TRBD1 (6 bases). The CDR3 contains 12 residues. Germline V CDR1 and CDR2: MNHEY, SVGEGT. Trimming cost V 2 bases and J 7 bases, with 8 bases left between them. The CDR3 region has the DNA TGTGCCAGCAGTTACGGGGGCTATGAAGCTTTCTTT. Translating gives CASSYGGYEAFF.

This clonotype was observed a handful of times. This rearrangement joins TRBV5-1 to TRBJ2-3, with a possible D match to TRBD2 (6 bases). Looked up from germline, CDR1 is SGHRS and CDR2 is YFSETQ. V was pared by 5 bases and J by 2 bases, with 18 bases between. The CDR3 is 16 amino acids. The CDR3 loop is CASRPLATTATDTQYF. The CDR3 bases are TGCGCCAGCAGACCGCTAGCGACGACCGCCACAGATACGCAGTATTTT.

Details on this clonotype: A much larger clone lies one base from this, so it may be a read error. The chain joins TRBV24-1 to TRBJ2-6; D unresolved. V was shortened by 4 bases and J by 13 bases, with 13 bases between the two germline ends. CDR1 and CDR2 (germline): KGHDR, SFDVKD. CDR3 size: 13 residues. CDR3 amino acids: CATSETPFKVLTF. The CDR3 DNA reads as TGTGCCACCAGTGAGACTCCCTTCAAGGTCCTGACTTTC.

This clonotype occurred a few times. V usage is TRBV12-5 and J usage is TRBJ1-6, with a tentative D call TRBD1 (6 bases). The ends were cut back, 6 bases at V and 7 bases at J, with 19 bases in the middle. This CDR3 has 16 amino acids. The germline CDR1 and CDR2 sequences are LGHNT and FRNRAP. The CDR3 sequence: CASGSPSTGKNSPLHF. The DNA for the CDR3 is TGTGCTAGTGGCTCCCCATCTACAGGGAAGAATTCACCCCTCCACTTT.

The J gene is TRBJ2-3, the V gene TRBV12-3 or TRBV12-4, with 7 bases aligning to TRBD1. V lost 6 bases and J lost 3; bases outside the gene matches: 6. CDR3 size: 14 residues. The DNA for the CDR3 is TGTGCCAGCAGCGTATTGACAGGGACAGATACGCAGTATTTT. As protein: CASSVLTGTDTQYF.

This clonotype was found many times. This chain connects TRBV27 to TRBJ2-4; D remains ambiguous. Trimming stripped 1 base from V and 0 bases from J, with 4 bases between. Looked up from germline, CDR1 is MNHEY and CDR2 is SMNVEV (reference sequence). The CDR3 consists of 14 residues. Written as DNA, the CDR3 is TGTGCCAGCAGTTTATTGGGAGCCAAAAACATTCAGTACTTC. It encodes CASSLLGAKNIQYF.

This clonotype was found many times. CDR3 nucleotide sequence: TGTGCCAGCAGCTTAGGACAGGGAATGGGTGAGCAGTTCTTC. Protein: CASSLGQGMGEQFF. This chain uses TRBV7-8 with TRBJ2-1; 7 bases align to TRBD1. This CDR3 contains 14 residues. The V and J ends lost 1 base and 9 bases, in that order; junction bases with no gene match: 6. From germline, CDR1 is SGHVS and CDR2 FQNEAQ.

This clonotype was seen only a few times. The genes are TRBV14 and TRBJ1-2; D not certain. The V end was cut by 1 base, the J end by 4 bases, with 13 bases between. Germline loops: CDR1 SGHDN, CDR2 FVKESK. CDR3 length: 15 amino acids. The CDR3 nucleotides are TGTGCCAGCAGCCAAGTGGACGGTTCCTTCTATGGCTACACCTTC. It translates to CASSQVDGSFYGYTF. Looking up the rest from reference TRBV14 and TRBJ1-2 gives the full variable domain: EAGVTQFPSHSVIEKGQTVTLRCDPISGHDNLYWYRRVMGKEIKFLLHFVKESKQDESGMPNNRFLAERTGGTYSTLKVQPAELEDSGVYFCASSQVDGSFYGYTFGSGTRLTVV.